These 11 T cell receptor beta chains originate from one sample sequenced in a study of cytomegalovirus exposure and HLA in healthy donors. 13 Jbeta primers and 60 Vbeta primers were used for the PCR. The table came from immunoSEQ multiplex PCR; TCRdb's copy has only in-frame clones and leaves some out. This sample has approximately 140,000 clones, with around 85% found just once. Sequenced material: PBMCs. The receptors come from a boy aged 5-17 years in good health and CMV-seronegative.

The J gene is TRBJ2-1, the V gene TRBV19; D not certain. The germline V and J ends were trimmed by 0 bases and 7 bases, with 7 bases remaining between them. The germline CDR1 and CDR2 sequences are LNHDA and SQIVND (reference sequence). The CDR3 sequence is 13 residues long. The CDR3 here is CASSIDSFNEQFF. The DNA of the CDR3 is TGTGCCAGTAGTATAGATTCCTTTAATGAGCAGTTCTTC.

This clone came up a few times. The chain combines TRBV9 with TRBJ1-1; D remains ambiguous. Germline values: CDR1 SGDLS, CDR2 YYNGEE. The CDR3 is 13 amino acids. Deletions cut 0 bases from V and 0 bases from J, with 3 bases between. The CDR3 sequence is CASSVALNTEAFF. Written as DNA, the CDR3 is TGTGCCAGCAGCGTAGCTTTGAACACTGAAGCTTTCTTT.

The rearrangement links TRBV2 to TRBJ2-1; a possible D gene is TRBD1 (6 bases). Germline CDR1 is SNHLY and CDR2 is FYNNEI. Trimming took off 6 bases at V and 0 bases at J, with 12 bases between the two ends. This CDR3 spans 15 amino acids. The CDR3 DNA reads as TGTGCCAGCAGCCTCGACAGGAGCTCCTACAATGAGCAGTTCTTC. This encodes CASSLDRSSYNEQFF.

This rearrangement joins TRBV19 to TRBJ2-7, with 7 nucleotides matching TRBD1. The CDR3 covers 14 residues. Trimming at V came to 4 bases and at J to 4 bases, leaving 7 bases not matched to a gene. Per germline, CDR1 LNHDA and CDR2 SQIVND (reference sequence). DNA of the CDR3: TGTGCCAGTAGTACCCCGGGACAGCTTTACGAGCAGTACTTC. It is translated as CASSTPGQLYEQYF.

The chain uses TRBV19 and TRBJ2-7; tentatively, D is TRBD2 (5 bases). Trimming took 6 bases from V and 0 from J, leaving 12 bases between them. This CDR3 comprises 14 residues. Germline values: CDR1 LNHDA, CDR2 SQIVND (reference sequence). The CDR3: CASSNSRDSYEQYF. CDR3 in DNA: TGTGCCAGTAGCAACTCTCGGGACTCCTACGAGCAGTACTTC.

This chain uses TRBV5-1 with TRBJ1-1; 7 bases are shared with TRBD1. Germline V gene lookup returns CDR1 SGHRS and CDR2 YFSETQ. CDR3 length: 13 amino acids. With 0 bases clipped from V and 7 bases from J, the junction kept 3 bases outside the gene matches. This chain's CDR3 is CASSLEGAVEAFF. CDR3 bases: TGCGCCAGCAGCTTGGAGGGGGCGGTTGAAGCTTTCTTT.

This clone occurred once. This chain connects TRBV19 to TRBJ1-2; 11 positions match TRBD1. The CDR3 is 16 amino acids. The junction had 6 bases not matched to a gene; V was cut back by 5 bases and J by 1 base. CDR1 is LNHDA, CDR2 SQIVND, per germline (reference sequence). CDR3 protein: CASSPRTGGGNYGYTF. CDR3 nucleotides: TGTGCCAGTAGTCCCCGGACAGGGGGCGGTAACTATGGCTACACCTTC.

The J gene is TRBJ1-2, the V gene TRBV7-8, with D maybe TRBD1 (5 bases). Germline values: CDR1 SGHVS, CDR2 FQNEAQ. V lost 7 bases, J lost 4 bases, and 19 bases lay in between. This CDR3 has 15 amino acids. In DNA form, the CDR3 reads TGTGCCAGCATCAACCCAAACCAGGGCCGCTATGGCTACACCTTC. Encoded protein: CASINPNQGRYGYTF.

V is TRBV2 and J is TRBJ2-7; D remains unclear. This CDR3 is built from 13 residues. CDR1 and CDR2 from the germline V gene are SNHLY and FYNNEI. Trimming took off 7 bases at V and 1 base at J, with 11 bases between the two ends. DNA of the CDR3: TGTGCCAGCATCGACTCCGATTCCTACGAGCAGTACTTC. As protein: CASIDSDSYEQYF.

The sample holds one count of this clone. The chain uses TRBV9 and TRBJ2-1; 9 bases agree with TRBD1. Looked up from germline, CDR1 is SGDLS and CDR2 is YYNGEE. J was trimmed by 8 bases and V by 1 base; bases with no gene match: 1. The CDR3 consists of 13 residues. CDR3 amino acids: CASSVWTGDEQFF. CDR3 coding DNA: TGTGCCAGCAGCGTATGGACAGGGGATGAGCAGTTCTTC.

V is TRBV4-3 and J is TRBJ2-3; maybe TRBD2 (6 bases). The CDR3 is 15 amino acids. Germline V CDR1 and CDR2: LGHNA, YSLEER. The germline V and J ends were trimmed by 0 bases and 0 bases, with 7 bases remaining between them. CDR3 sequence (DNA): TGCGCCAGCAGCCAAGATAGCGGAAGCACAGATACGCAGTATTTT. Translated: CASSQDSGSTDTQYF.